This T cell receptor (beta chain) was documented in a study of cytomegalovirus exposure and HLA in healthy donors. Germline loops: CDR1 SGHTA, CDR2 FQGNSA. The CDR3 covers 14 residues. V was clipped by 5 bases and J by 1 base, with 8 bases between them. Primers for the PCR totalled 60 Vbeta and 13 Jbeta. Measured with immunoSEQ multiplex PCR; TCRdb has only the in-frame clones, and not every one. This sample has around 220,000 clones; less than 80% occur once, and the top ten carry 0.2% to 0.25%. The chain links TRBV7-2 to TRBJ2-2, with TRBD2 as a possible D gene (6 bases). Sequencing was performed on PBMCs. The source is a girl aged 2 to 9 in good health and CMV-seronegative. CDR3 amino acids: CASSRSGNTGELFF. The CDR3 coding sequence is TGTGCCAGCAGCCGTAGCGGGAACACCGGGGAGCTGTTTTTT.